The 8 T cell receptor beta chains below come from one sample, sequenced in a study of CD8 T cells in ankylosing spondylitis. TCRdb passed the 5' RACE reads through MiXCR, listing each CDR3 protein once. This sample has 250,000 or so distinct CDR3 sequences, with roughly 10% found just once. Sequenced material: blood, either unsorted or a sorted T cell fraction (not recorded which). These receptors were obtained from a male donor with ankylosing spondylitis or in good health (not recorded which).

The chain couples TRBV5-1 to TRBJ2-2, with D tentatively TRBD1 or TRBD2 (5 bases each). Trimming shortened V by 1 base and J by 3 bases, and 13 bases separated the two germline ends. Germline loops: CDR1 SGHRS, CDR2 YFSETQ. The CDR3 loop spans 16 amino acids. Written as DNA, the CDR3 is TGCGCCAGCAGCTTGCTAGTTGGGGGAGACACCGGGGAGCTGTTTTTT. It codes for CASSLLVGGDTGELFF.

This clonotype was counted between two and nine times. The CDR3 sequence is CSVAGTETPSGANVLTF. DNA for the CDR3: TGCAGCGTTGCGGGGACAGAAACCCCCTCTGGGGCCAACGTCCTGACTTTC. The V and J genes are TRBV29-1 and TRBJ2-6; 7 bases are a match to TRBD1. Germline CDR1 SQVTM, CDR2 ANQGSEA. V was clipped by 4 bases and J by 0 bases; unmatched bases: 9. CDR3 size: 17 residues.

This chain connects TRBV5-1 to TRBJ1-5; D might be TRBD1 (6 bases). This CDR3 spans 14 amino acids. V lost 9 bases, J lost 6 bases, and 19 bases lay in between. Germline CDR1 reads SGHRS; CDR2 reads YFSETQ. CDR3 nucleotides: TGCGCCATCCGCTGGGGGGGCGGGTGTCAGCCCCAGCATTTT. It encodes CAIRWGGGCQPQHF.

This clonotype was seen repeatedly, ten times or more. CDR3 nucleotide sequence: TGTGCCACCCGCGAGGGGGGAGGCACAGATACGCAGTATTTT. It encodes CATREGGGTDTQYF. The rearrangement joins TRBV15 to TRBJ2-3; the D gene could be TRBD1 or TRBD2 (6 bases each). Trimming removed 8 bases at V and 1 base at J, with 13 bases between. Germline V gene data show CDR1 as LNHNV and CDR2 as YYDKDF (reference sequence). The CDR3 is 14 amino acids.

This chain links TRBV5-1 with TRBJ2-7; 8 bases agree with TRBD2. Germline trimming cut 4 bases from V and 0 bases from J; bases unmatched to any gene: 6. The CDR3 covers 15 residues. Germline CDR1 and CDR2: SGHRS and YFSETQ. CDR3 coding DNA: TGCGCCAGCAGCCCCGGAGCGGGAGCCTCCTACGAGCAGTACTTC. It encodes CASSPGAGASYEQYF.

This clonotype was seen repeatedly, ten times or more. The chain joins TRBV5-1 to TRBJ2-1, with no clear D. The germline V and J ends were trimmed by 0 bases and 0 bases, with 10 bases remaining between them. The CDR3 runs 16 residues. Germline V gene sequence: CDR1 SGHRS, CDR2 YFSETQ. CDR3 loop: CASSLDVSSSYNEQFF. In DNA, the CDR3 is TGCGCCAGCAGCTTGGATGTGTCGAGCTCCTACAATGAGCAGTTCTTC. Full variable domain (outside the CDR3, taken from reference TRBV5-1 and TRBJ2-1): KAGVTQTPRYLIKTRGQQVTLSCSPISGHRSVSWYQQTPGQGLQFLFEYFSETQRNKGNFPGRFSGRQFSNSRSEMNVSTLELGDSALYLCASSLDVSSSYNEQFFGPGTRLTVL.

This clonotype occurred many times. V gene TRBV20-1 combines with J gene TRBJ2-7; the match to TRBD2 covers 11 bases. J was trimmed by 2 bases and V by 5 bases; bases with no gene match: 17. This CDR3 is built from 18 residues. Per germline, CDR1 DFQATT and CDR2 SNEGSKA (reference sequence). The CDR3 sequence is CSARNLMTSGAEAYEQYF. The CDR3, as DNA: TGCAGTGCTCGAAATCTCATGACTAGCGGGGCGGAAGCCTACGAGCAGTACTTC.

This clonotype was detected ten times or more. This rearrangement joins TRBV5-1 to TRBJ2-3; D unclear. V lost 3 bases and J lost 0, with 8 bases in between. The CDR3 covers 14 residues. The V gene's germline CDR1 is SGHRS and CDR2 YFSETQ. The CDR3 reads CASSWDTSTDTQYF. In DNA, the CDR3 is TGCGCCAGCAGCTGGGATACAAGCACAGATACGCAGTATTTT.